This T cell receptor beta chain is from a study of Ad26.COV2.S vaccination and SARS-CoV-2 variants. Clones were read by immunoSEQ multiplex PCR, and TCRdb kept only the in-frame ones, dropping some. Among some 520,000 clones listed, 87% were seen once. This sample's treatment: some 20 received Ad26.COV2.S at low or high dose, single or two shots; several received placebo; per-sample allocation not given. Following the first vaccine or placebo injection, samples were taken on day 63. The CDR3 is 15 residues long. V gave up 4 bases and J gave up 4 bases; unmatched junction bases: 10. Germline V lookup: CDR1 MNHEY, CDR2 SVGEGT. In this sample, this clone turned up a few times.

The TCR originated in a person aged 18 to 59 who received the Ad26.COV2.S COVID-19 vaccine or a placebo. This chain connects TRBV6-2 or TRBV6-3 to TRBJ2-7; TRBD1 agrees at 7 bases. The sequenced sample was peripheral blood, obtained in a trial of Ad26.COV2.S vaccine versus placebo. The CDR3 sequence: CASSSLPGQPYEQYF. CDR3 bases: TGTGCCAGCAGTTCCCTTCCGGGACAGCCATACGAGCAGTACTTC.